This T cell receptor (beta chain) stems from a study of beta chain features in type 1 diabetes. About the research overall: All samples together contributed 90 million to 110 million sorted cells for examination.

Points from the study as a whole: A closer apparent resemblance between naive, central memory and Treg TCRB repertoires was seen in patients than in healthy donors. The analysis here could not establish whether HLA type shapes TCRB rearrangement. TCRB CDR3s were moderately but significantly shorter in Type 1 diabetes patients in all four CD4+ subsets.

V shed 4 bases and J shed 6 bases, with 9 bases lying between them. This CDR3 contains 12 residues. Germline values: CDR1 SGHTA, CDR2 FQGNSA. Sequenced material consisted of expressed TCRB transcripts (all of the isolated RNA was reverse transcribed). Here immunoSEQ multiplex PCR was the method, and the copy in TCRdb shows in-frame clones only, minus some. The sample carries 95,000 to 110,000 clones, approximately 30% recorded once. Details on this clone: Its antigen is as yet unknown.

Sorted cells reached over 95% purity in every population. Sequenced: central memory CD4+ T cells from blood. V gene TRBV7-2 combines with J gene TRBJ1-1; D not certain. The receptor's source is a young woman with type 1 diabetes. CDR3 residues: CASSSDLSEAFF. The CDR3 DNA follows: TGTGCCAGCAGCTCCGACTTATCTGAAGCTTTCTTT.